Following are 14 T cell receptor beta chains from one sample sequenced in a study of T cells in Graves' hyperthyroidism and ophthalmopathy. Amplification targeted TCR beta CDR3 regions from RNA transcripts. Researchers ran a first-round RT-PCR on the TCR CDR3 using the HTBI primer set. TCRdb fed the multiplex PCR reads into MiXCR, producing one record per CDR3 protein. The repertoire holds 660,000 or so distinct CDR3 sequences, with roughly 20% as singletons. Sequenced input: blood. These receptor sequences come from a man aged 30 to 45 with Graves' ophthalmopathy.

The chain employs TRBV6-2 or TRBV6-3 and TRBJ2-1, with a possible D match to TRBD1 (6 bases). Per the germline V gene, CDR1 is MNHEY and CDR2 is SVGEGT. This CDR3 is 12 amino acids long. V was shortened by 6 bases and J by 9 bases, with 12 bases between the two germline ends. The CDR3 region has the DNA TGTGCCAGCAGAGGCTCCAGGGGTGAGCAGTTCTTC. It specifies CASRGSRGEQFF.

This chain joins TRBV6-2 or TRBV6-3 and TRBJ1-5; TRBD1 matches 10 bases. This CDR3 has 15 residues. Germline lookup yields CDR1 MNHEY and CDR2 SVGEGT. V gave up 6 bases and J gave up 8 bases; unmatched junction bases: 10. This CDR3 is CASSPGTGDSKPQHF. The DNA for the CDR3 is TGTGCCAGCAGCCCCGGGACAGGGGATTCGAAGCCCCAGCATTTT.

The CDR3 DNA sequence: TGTGCCAGCAGAGTAGGGGTAGGGGTAGATGGCTACACCTTC. This codes for CASRVGVGVDGYTF. This chain joins TRBV5-8 and TRBJ1-2, with D perhaps matching TRBD1 (5 bases). Trimming shortened V by 5 bases and J by 6 bases, and 17 bases separated the two germline ends. CDR1 is SGHTS and CDR2 is YDEGEE in the germline V gene. This CDR3 comprises 14 residues.

The rearrangement uses TRBV6-2 or TRBV6-3 and TRBJ2-5, with 13 bases fitting TRBD2. Trimming cost V 2 bases and J 3 bases; bases outside gene matches: 0. The CDR3 covers 15 residues. Germline-derived CDR1 and CDR2 are MNHEY and SVGEGT. In DNA, the CDR3 is TGTGCCAGCAGTTACGGACTAGCGGGAGAAGAGACCCAGTACTTC. Encoded protein: CASSYGLAGEETQYF.

J is TRBJ2-3 and V is TRBV9, with no clear D. This CDR3 has 14 amino acids. The germline CDR1 and CDR2 sequences are SGDLS and YYNGEE. The V end lost 0 bases, the J end lost 4 bases, and 9 bases lay between the germline ends. The CDR3 coding sequence is TGTGCCAGCAGCGTAGCTTCGAGCGCAGATACGCAGTATTTT. Translation gives CASSVASSADTQYF.

This clonotype was found many times. The chain employs TRBV28 and TRBJ2-7; 8 bases are a match to TRBD1. CDR1 is MDHEN and CDR2 is SYDVKM in the germline V gene. The V gene end was trimmed by 6 bases and the J gene end by 4 bases; junction bases not matched to a gene: 8. This CDR3 has 14 amino acids. The CDR3: CASSSRQGAYEQYF. The DNA of the CDR3 is TGTGCCAGCAGCTCCCGCCAGGGGGCTTACGAGCAGTACTTC. The full variable domain, in which reference TRBV28 and TRBJ2-7 provide the parts outside the CDR3, is DVKVTQSSRYLVKRTGEKVFLECVQDMDHENMFWYRQDPGLGLRLIYFSYDVKMKEKGDIPEGYSVSREKKERFSLILESASTNQTSMYLCASSSRQGAYEQYFGPGTRLTVT.

The chain uses TRBV2 and TRBJ1-5; D not resolved. Trimming shortened V by 4 bases and J by 4 bases, and 8 bases separated the two germline ends. The CDR3 sequence is 13 residues long. CDR1 SNHLY and CDR2 FYNNEI come from the germline V gene. Here the CDR3 reads CASSAEENQPQHF. Here the CDR3 DNA reads TGTGCCAGCAGTGCCGAGGAGAATCAGCCCCAGCATTTT.

V gene TRBV6-2 or TRBV6-3 combines with J gene TRBJ1-5; D is possibly TRBD1 (6 bases). Germline V gene lookup returns CDR1 MNHEY and CDR2 SVGEGT. The CDR3 contains 16 residues. The ends were cut back, 5 bases at V and 1 base at J, with 15 bases in the middle. This CDR3 reads CASSPGAGASNQPQHF. The CDR3 nucleotides read TGTGCCAGCAGTCCGGGAGCGGGGGCGAGCAATCAGCCCCAGCATTTT.

In this sample, this clonotype turned up many times. The chain is built from TRBV2 and TRBJ2-3, with 10 bases aligning to TRBD2. V shed 2 bases and J 6 bases; nucleotides not matched to a gene: 5. This CDR3 has 15 amino acids. Looked up from germline, CDR1 is SNHLY and CDR2 is FYNNEI. This CDR3 is CASSELSGRVDTQYF. The DNA of the CDR3 is TGTGCCAGCAGTGAACTGAGCGGGAGGGTTGATACGCAGTATTTT.

The sample holds a few counts of this clonotype. This chain uses TRBV6-1 with TRBJ1-6, with D possibly being TRBD1 (6 bases). The CDR3 is 13 residues long. The germline V and J ends were trimmed by 6 bases and 7 bases, with 10 bases remaining between them. From germline, CDR1 is MNHNS and CDR2 SASEGT. For the CDR3, the DNA is TGTGCCAGCAGACCCAGGGGAAATTCACCCCTCCACTTT. The encoded protein is CASRPRGNSPLHF.

A few counts support this clonotype. A much larger clone lies a single base off, so this may be a read error. Likely a read error: the CDR3 ends without its conserved phenylalanine or tryptophan. The chain uses TRBV13 and TRBJ2-7; 9 nucleotides match TRBD1. J was trimmed by 6 bases and V by 2 bases; bases with no gene match: 5. Germline values: CDR1 PRHDT, CDR2 FYEKMQ (reference sequence). This CDR3 region has 14 residues. The CDR3 DNA is TGTGCCAGCAGCTTAATACAGGGGGCCGGCGAGCAGTACCTC. It encodes CASSLIQGAGEQYL.

This sequence joins TRBV28 and TRBJ1-3; D might be TRBD1 (5 bases). Germline assignment: CDR1 MDHEN and CDR2 SYDVKM. V lost 5 bases, J lost 8 bases, and 13 bases lay in between. The CDR3 consists of 13 residues. CDR3 in DNA: TGTGCCAGCAGTCAGGGATCGGGGGACACCATATATTTT. This codes for CASSQGSGDTIYF.

This clonotype was detected a few times. The chain carries TRBV20-1 and TRBJ2-2; D may be TRBD2 (7 bases). The germline V gene has CDR1 DFQATT and CDR2 SNEGSKA (reference sequence). Deletions cut 0 bases from V and 6 bases from J, with 17 bases between. This CDR3 region has 16 residues. The CDR3 reads CSARDRGGRVAGELFF. CDR3 in DNA: TGCAGTGCTAGAGATAGGGGGGGGCGCGTGGCCGGGGAGCTGTTTTTT.

This clonotype showed up just a few times. The V call is TRBV10-3, the J call TRBJ2-7, with D possibly called TRBD1 or TRBD2 (5 bases each). Germline lookup yields CDR1 ENHRY and CDR2 SYGVKD. V gave up 4 bases and J gave up 3 bases, with 10 bases separating them. The CDR3 has 13 residues. The CDR3 DNA sequence: TGTGCCATCAGTGGAGGGGTCTACTACGAGCAGTACTTC. Amino acids: CAISGGVYYEQYF.